This record covers a single T cell receptor (beta chain). The data derive from a study of blood T cell repertoires in COVID-19. Study overall: Samples taken during acute and convalescent COVID-19 were collected in the United States, Italy and Spain. Nucleic acid was either cDNA or gDNA, and it came from T cells, B-cell-depleted T cells, or PBMCs.

Data came from immunoSEQ multiplex PCR; TCRdb stores just in-frame clones and leaves some out. The sample records some 250,000 clones, about 91% being singletons. The clonotype comes from a human donor in a cohort exposed to, infected with or recovered from COVID-19 (not recorded which). The donor label of this sample is uncertain. Sequencing was done on a sample of PBMCs or T cells enriched from blood (not recorded which).

The CDR3 DNA sequence: TGTGCCAGCAGCCCGGGACAGAGGAATGAAAAACTGTTTTTT. It translates to CASSPGQRNEKLFF. The V gene is TRBV7-9, the J gene TRBJ1-4, with 7 bases that match TRBD1. This CDR3 contains 14 residues. V shed 5 bases, J shed 5 bases, and the junction held 5 bases outside the gene matches. Germline CDR1 and CDR2: SEHNR and FQNEAQ (reference sequence).